This TCR beta chain was observed in a study of human T cells and chemical hapten exposure. Study outcomes and limitations: TCRs exceeding a frequency of 1 in 1000 stayed unchanged under DPC sensitization. Compared with pre-sensitization or healthy control sets, expanded TCRs clustered more.

Time point given: pre-sensitization, week 0. The treatment is: therapeutic diphenylcyclopropenone sensitization with weekly scalp DPC. TCRdb re-called the RACE reads with MiXCR, one entry per CDR3 protein. The table shows approximately 400,000 distinct CDR3 sequences, with approximately 5.1% occurring only once. This clonotype came up many times. Its antigen is currently unknown. The source was whole blood, collected in connection with sensitization to the hapten diphenylcyclopropenone (DPC). The TCR comes from a woman in her forties or fifties with alopecia areata. Some clones in this sample may be carry-over from other donors' samples.

The CDR3 is CASSLGAQAKNIQYF. The CDR3 nucleotides read TGTGCCAGCAGTTTAGGAGCGCAAGCCAAAAACATTCAGTACTTC. The chain has TRBV12-3 or TRBV12-4 and TRBJ2-4; no clear D. The length of the CDR3 is 15 residues. Trimming removed 1 base from V and 0 bases from J, with 7 bases in between.